The present entry profiles one T cell receptor beta chain with its context. The CDR3 spans 13 residues. Germline V gene sequence: CDR1 DFQATT, CDR2 SNEGSKA (reference sequence). V was clipped by 6 bases and J by 9 bases; unmatched bases: 6. The data are from a study of T cells in Graves' hyperthyroidism and ophthalmopathy. Researchers took RNA transcripts and amplified the TCR beta CDR3 regions from them. HTBI primers were used for first-round RT-PCR of the TCR CDR3. MiXCR was run by TCRdb on the multiplex PCR reads, yielding one entry per CDR3 protein. Seen here are 550,000 to 600,000 distinct CDR3 sequences, about 43% observed once, and the top ten hold roughly 20%.

The material sequenced was peripheral blood or thyroid tissue (not recorded which). This sequence was found in an adult woman with Graves' disease, either hyperthyroidism or ophthalmopathy (not recorded which). The V call is TRBV20-1, the J call TRBJ1-6; 9 nucleotides line up with TRBD1. The CDR3 nucleotides are TGCAGTGCCCCTGGACAGGGGATTTCACCCCTCCACTTT. Protein: CSAPGQGISPLHF.